These 18 T cell receptor beta chains were sequenced from one sample in a study of shared clonotypes between healthy human individuals. Using immunoSEQ multiplex PCR, the repertoire was profiled, and TCRdb retains in-frame clones only, with some absent. The table shows about 320,000 clones, with about nine tenths occurring only once. Sequencing input: memory CD8+ T cells sorted from blood. Sample subset: CD45RO+ cells pooled with CCR7-negative TemRA cells. All receptors derive from a man aged 18 to 29 in good health.

CDR3 sequence reads: CASSLRTGTDTQYF. The CDR3 DNA reads as TGTGCCAGCAGCTTACGGACGGGCACAGATACGCAGTATTTT. The J gene is TRBJ2-3, the V gene TRBV6-6; D gene unclear. V shed 6 bases and J shed 1 base, with 11 bases lying between them. The CDR3 is made up of 14 amino acids. Germline V gene sequence: CDR1 MNHNY, CDR2 SVGAGI (reference sequence).

J is TRBJ2-1 and V is TRBV4-1; 7 positions agree with TRBD1. Germline trimming cut 4 bases from V and 8 bases from J; bases unmatched to any gene: 11. Germline CDR1 MGHRA, CDR2 YSYEKL. The CDR3 loop spans 15 amino acids. Here the CDR3 DNA reads TGCGCCAGCAGCCGACAGGGTTGGTTTCTCCATGAGCAGTTCTTC. It translates to CASSRQGWFLHEQFF.

This clone was seen a handful of times. The V and J genes are TRBV25-1 and TRBJ1-1; 7 nucleotides match TRBD1. Germline CDR1 is MGHDK and CDR2 is SYGVNS. The CDR3 contains 14 residues. Unmatched junction bases numbered 4, after V lost 2 bases and J lost 4 bases. The CDR3 loop reads CASSETGELTEAFF. The CDR3 nucleotides read TGTGCCAGCAGTGAAACAGGGGAACTCACTGAAGCTTTCTTT.

The genes are TRBV13 and TRBJ2-7; D possibly corresponds to TRBD2 (5 bases). The V and J ends lost 5 bases and 2 bases respectively, with 13 bases between them. CDR1 is PRHDT, CDR2 FYEKMQ, per germline (reference sequence). The CDR3 consists of 14 residues. Written as DNA, the CDR3 is TGTGCCAGCAGCCCCGGGGTGAAGGCCTACGAGCAGTACTTC. Amino acid sequence: CASSPGVKAYEQYF.

CDR3 DNA: TGTGCCAGCAGTGAAGCCGTTTGGACTAGCGGGCAAAACTCCTACGAGCAGTACTTC. Translated, it gives CASSEAVWTSGQNSYEQYF. The rearrangement joins TRBV2 to TRBJ2-7; 11 bases are a match to TRBD2. Germline CDR1 reads SNHLY; CDR2 reads FYNNEI. This CDR3 is built from 19 residues. After removal of 0 bases from V and 0 bases from J, the junction contained 10 bases not matched to a gene.

This clone qualifies as medium-sized. The rearrangement links TRBV29-1 to TRBJ1-4, with TRBD1 as a possible D gene (5 bases). Germline-derived CDR1 and CDR2 are SQVTM and ANQGSEA. Trimming left V 1 base short and J 11 bases short, with 23 bases between. The CDR3 sequence is 16 residues long. CDR3 protein: CSVEALLAGGSGKLFF. As DNA, the CDR3 is TGCAGCGTTGAAGCCCTTCTAGCGGGAGGTTCAGGGAAACTGTTTTTT.

The chain links TRBV11-2 to TRBJ2-5, with D possibly TRBD1 on 6 matching bases. The V and J ends lost 0 bases and 0 bases respectively, with 8 bases between them. The CDR3 loop spans 15 amino acids. CDR1 is SGHAT, CDR2 FQNNGV, per germline. This CDR3 is CASSLEAGDQETQYF. DNA of the CDR3: TGTGCCAGCAGCTTAGAGGCAGGGGACCAAGAGACCCAGTACTTC.

The chain is built from TRBV30 and TRBJ1-4; D gene unclear. This CDR3 has 15 amino acids. V was pared by 0 bases and J by 0 bases, with 8 bases between. Germline CDR1 and CDR2: GTSNPN and SVGIG (reference sequence). The CDR3 loop reads CAWSVWAATNEKLFF. In nucleotides, the CDR3 is TGTGCCTGGAGTGTGTGGGCTGCAACTAATGAAAAACTGTTTTTT.

The V call is TRBV5-1, the J call TRBJ2-2; either TRBD1 or TRBD2 may fit D (5 bases each). Germline lookup yields CDR1 SGHRS and CDR2 YFSETQ. The V and J ends lost 0 bases and 7 bases respectively, with 10 bases between them. The CDR3 length is 14 residues. The CDR3 region is CASSLVGDHGELFF. Written as DNA, the CDR3 is TGCGCCAGCAGCTTGGTCGGGGACCACGGGGAGCTGTTTTTT.

J is TRBJ2-1 and V is TRBV5-1; 10 bases map to TRBD2. CDR3 length: 17 residues. V shed 2 bases, J shed 7 bases, and the junction held 12 bases outside the gene matches. In germline, CDR1 is SGHRS, CDR2 YFSETQ. The CDR3 reads CASSLYELAGNRNEQFF. The CDR3 DNA reads TGCGCCAGCAGCTTATACGAACTAGCGGGGAATCGTAATGAGCAGTTCTTC.

V and J are TRBV28 and TRBJ1-3; D possibly corresponds to TRBD1 (6 bases). CDR3 length: 17 amino acids. The V end lost 1 base, the J end lost 0 bases, and 13 bases lay between the germline ends. The germline gives CDR1 MDHEN, CDR2 SYDVKM. The CDR3 sequence is CASSLSLEGVSGNTIYF. CDR3 in DNA: TGTGCCAGCAGTTTATCCCTGGAGGGGGTCTCTGGAAACACCATATATTTT.

The chain employs TRBV30 and TRBJ2-1; D unresolved. Trimming cost V 5 bases and J 8 bases, with 4 bases left between them. Germline-derived CDR1 and CDR2 are GTSNPN and SVGIG (reference sequence). The CDR3 consists of 9 residues. CDR3 sequence: CAWGYEQFF. CDR3 sequence (DNA): TGTGCCTGGGGATATGAGCAGTTCTTC.

The chain has TRBV29-1 and TRBJ1-2; 9 nucleotides match TRBD1. J was trimmed by 7 bases and V by 7 bases; bases with no gene match: 7. The CDR3 covers 12 residues. Germline CDR1 is SQVTM and CDR2 is ANQGSEA. CDR3 sequence (DNA): TGCAGCGATAGGACAGGGGTGGGTGGCTACACCTTC. Amino acids: CSDRTGVGGYTF.

The chain links TRBV19 to TRBJ2-5, with 8 bases lining up with TRBD1. This CDR3 spans 16 amino acids. Losses at the gene ends were 2 bases for V and 7 bases for J; bases not matched to a gene: 12. Germline assignment: CDR1 LNHDA and CDR2 SQIVND (reference sequence). CDR3 protein: CASSISAGGESSTQYF. DNA for the CDR3: TGTGCCAGTAGTATATCGGCAGGGGGCGAGAGCTCGACCCAGTACTTC.

The V and J genes are TRBV6-6 and TRBJ2-7; D not certain. The length of the CDR3 is 13 residues. Deletions cut 2 bases from V and 3 bases from J, with 8 bases between. Per the germline V gene, CDR1 is MNHNY and CDR2 is SVGAGI (reference sequence). The CDR3 DNA reads TGTGCCAGCAGTTACACCGCCAGCTACGAGCAGTACTTC. Translation gives CASSYTASYEQYF.

This sequence joins TRBV29-1 and TRBJ1-1, with D hard to call. Germline CDR1 reads SQVTM; CDR2 reads ANQGSEA. CDR3 length equals 11 residues. The germline V and J ends were trimmed by 3 bases and 6 bases, with 8 bases remaining between them. The CDR3 loop is CSVDYNPEAFF. The CDR3 DNA follows: TGCAGCGTTGATTACAATCCTGAAGCTTTCTTT.

The rearrangement uses TRBV6-1 and TRBJ1-1, with D unresolved. There are 13 residues in the CDR3. Germline-derived CDR1 and CDR2 are MNHNS and SASEGT. The V gene lost 2 bases and the J gene lost 4 bases, with 8 bases spanning the gap. Here the CDR3 reads CASSELWGTEAFF. The CDR3 DNA reads TGTGCCAGCAGTGAACTATGGGGCACTGAAGCTTTCTTT.

V gene TRBV27 combines with J gene TRBJ2-7; D might be TRBD1 or TRBD2, each matching 5 bases. Trimming stripped 3 bases from V and 3 bases from J, with 12 bases between. The CDR3 contains 14 residues. Per the germline V gene, CDR1 is MNHEY and CDR2 is SMNVEV (reference sequence). The CDR3 protein is CASSFLGPLYEQYF. The CDR3 coding sequence is TGTGCCAGCAGTTTTCTGGGACCGCTCTACGAGCAGTACTTC.